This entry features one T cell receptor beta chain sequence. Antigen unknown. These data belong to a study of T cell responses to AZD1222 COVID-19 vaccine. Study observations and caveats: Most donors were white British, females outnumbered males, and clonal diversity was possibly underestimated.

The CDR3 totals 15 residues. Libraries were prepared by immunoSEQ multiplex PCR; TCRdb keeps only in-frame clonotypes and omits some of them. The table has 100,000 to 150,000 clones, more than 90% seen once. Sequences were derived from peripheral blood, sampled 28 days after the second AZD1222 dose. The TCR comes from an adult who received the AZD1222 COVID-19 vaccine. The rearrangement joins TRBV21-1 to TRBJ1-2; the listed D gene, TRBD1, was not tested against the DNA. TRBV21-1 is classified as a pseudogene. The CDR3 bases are TGTGCCAGCAGCAAAGGCCAGGGGTGGGCCTATGGCTACACCTTC. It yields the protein CASSKGQGWAYGYTF.